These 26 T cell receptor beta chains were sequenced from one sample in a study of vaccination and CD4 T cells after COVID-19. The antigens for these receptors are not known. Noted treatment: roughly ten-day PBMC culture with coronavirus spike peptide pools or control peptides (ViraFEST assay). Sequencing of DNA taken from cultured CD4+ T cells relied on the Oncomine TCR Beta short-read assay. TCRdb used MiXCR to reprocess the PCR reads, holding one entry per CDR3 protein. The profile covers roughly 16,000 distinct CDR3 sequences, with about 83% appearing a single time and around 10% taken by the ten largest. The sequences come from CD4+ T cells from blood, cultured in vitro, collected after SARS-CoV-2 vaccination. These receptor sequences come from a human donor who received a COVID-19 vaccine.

The CDR3 DNA sequence: TGTGCCTGGAGTGTAAGCGGGGGGTACCAAGAGACCCAGTACTTC. This codes for CAWSVSGGYQETQYF. The V gene is TRBV30, the J gene TRBJ2-5; TRBD2 matches 9 bases. Germline CDR1 GTSNPN, CDR2 SVGIG (reference sequence). CDR3 size: 15 residues. V trimming: 0 bases; J trimming: 0 bases; junction bases outside the gene matches: 2.

The DNA for the CDR3 is TGTGCCAGCAGCTTGACAGGGGATAAACTGTTTTTT. Its protein product is CASSLTGDKLFF. This chain connects TRBV7-9 to TRBJ1-4; 8 bases are shared with TRBD1. V dropped 3 bases and J dropped 11; count of bases not matched to a gene: 2. Germline-derived CDR1 and CDR2 are SEHNR and FQNEAQ (reference sequence). CDR3 length: 12 residues.

The CDR3 loop reads CATSRDLWNSNQPQHF. Written as DNA, the CDR3 is TGTGCCACCAGCAGAGATCTTTGGAATAGCAATCAGCCCCAGCATTTT. The gene calls are TRBV15 and TRBJ1-5; the D is unclear. With 0 bases removed from V and 0 bases from J, the gap between germline ends came to 9 bases. The V gene's germline CDR1 is LNHNV and CDR2 YYDKDF (reference sequence). The CDR3 length is 16 residues.

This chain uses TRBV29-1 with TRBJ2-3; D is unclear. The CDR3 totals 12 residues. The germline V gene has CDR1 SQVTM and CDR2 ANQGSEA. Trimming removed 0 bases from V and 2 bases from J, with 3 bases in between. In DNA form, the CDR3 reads TGCAGCGTTGAAGAGCACACAGATACGCAGTATTTT. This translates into CSVEEHTDTQYF.

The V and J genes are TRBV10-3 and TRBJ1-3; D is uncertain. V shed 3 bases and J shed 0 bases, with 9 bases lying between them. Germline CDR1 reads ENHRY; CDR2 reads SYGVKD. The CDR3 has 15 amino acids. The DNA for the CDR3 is TGTGCCATCAGTGATTCAAGCAGCTCTGGAAACACCATATATTTT. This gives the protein CAISDSSSSGNTIYF.

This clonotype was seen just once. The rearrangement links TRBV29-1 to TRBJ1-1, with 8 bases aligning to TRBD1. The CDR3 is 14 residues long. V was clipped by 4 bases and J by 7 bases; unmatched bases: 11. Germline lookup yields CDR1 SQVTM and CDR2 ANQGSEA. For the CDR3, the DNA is TGCAGCGTTGTAGTAGGACAGGGAGGTTTTGAAGCTTTCTTT. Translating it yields CSVVVGQGGFEAFF.

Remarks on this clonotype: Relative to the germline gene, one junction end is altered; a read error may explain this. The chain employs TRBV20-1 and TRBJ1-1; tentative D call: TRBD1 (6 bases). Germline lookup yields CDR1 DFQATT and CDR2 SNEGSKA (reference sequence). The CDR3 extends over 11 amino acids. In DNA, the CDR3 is TGCAGTGCAGACCCCGACAGGACCAATGTCTTT. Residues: CSADPDRTNVF.

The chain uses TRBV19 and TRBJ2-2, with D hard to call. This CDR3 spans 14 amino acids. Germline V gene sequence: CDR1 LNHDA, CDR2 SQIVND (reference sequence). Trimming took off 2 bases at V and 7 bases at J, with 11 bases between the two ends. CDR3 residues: CASSIRAEDGELFF. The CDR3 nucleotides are TGTGCCAGTAGTATACGGGCCGAAGACGGGGAGCTGTTTTTT.

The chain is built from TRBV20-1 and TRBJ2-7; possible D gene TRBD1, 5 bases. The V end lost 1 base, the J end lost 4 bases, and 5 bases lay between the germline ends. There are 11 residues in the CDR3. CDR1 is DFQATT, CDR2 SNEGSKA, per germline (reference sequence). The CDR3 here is CSARGQYEQYF. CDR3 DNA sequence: TGCAGTGCTAGAGGACAGTACGAGCAGTACTTC.

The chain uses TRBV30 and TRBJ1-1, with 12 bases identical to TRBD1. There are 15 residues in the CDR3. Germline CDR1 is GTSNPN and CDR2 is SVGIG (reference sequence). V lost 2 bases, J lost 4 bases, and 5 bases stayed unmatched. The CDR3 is CAWSRDRGLSTEAFF. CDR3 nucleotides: TGTGCCTGGAGTCGGGACAGGGGGCTATCCACTGAAGCTTTCTTT. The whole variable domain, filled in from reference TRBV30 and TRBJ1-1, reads SQTIHQWPATLVQPVGSPLSLECTVEGTSNPNLYWYRQAAGRGLQLLFYSVGIGQISSEVPQNLSASRPQDRQFILSSKKLLLSDSGFYLCAWSRDRGLSTEAFFGQGTRLTVV.

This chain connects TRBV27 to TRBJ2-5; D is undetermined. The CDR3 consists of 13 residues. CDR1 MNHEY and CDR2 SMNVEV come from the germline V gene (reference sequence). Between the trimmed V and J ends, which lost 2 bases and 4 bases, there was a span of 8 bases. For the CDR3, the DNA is TGTGCCAGCAGTTTAGTCTTCCGAGAGACCCAGTACTTC. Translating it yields CASSLVFRETQYF.

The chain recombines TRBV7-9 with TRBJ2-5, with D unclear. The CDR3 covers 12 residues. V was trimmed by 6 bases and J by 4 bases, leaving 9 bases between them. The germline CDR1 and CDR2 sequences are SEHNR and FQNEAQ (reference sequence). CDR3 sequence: CASSFERETQYF. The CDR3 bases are TGTGCCAGCAGTTTCGAAAGAGAGACCCAGTACTTC.

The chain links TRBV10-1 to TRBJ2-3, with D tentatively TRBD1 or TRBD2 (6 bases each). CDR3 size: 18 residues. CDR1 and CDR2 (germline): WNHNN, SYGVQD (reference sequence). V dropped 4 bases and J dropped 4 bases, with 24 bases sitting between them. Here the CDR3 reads CASSGGGLKVSWPDTQYF. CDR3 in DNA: TGCGCCAGCAGTGGAGGGGGGCTGAAGGTTAGCTGGCCAGATACGCAGTATTTT.

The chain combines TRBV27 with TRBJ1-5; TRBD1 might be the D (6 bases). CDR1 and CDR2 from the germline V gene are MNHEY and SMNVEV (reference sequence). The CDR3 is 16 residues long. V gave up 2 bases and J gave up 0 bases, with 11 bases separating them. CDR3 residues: CASSLSGTPSNQPQHF. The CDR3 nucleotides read TGTGCCAGCAGTTTAAGCGGGACACCTAGCAATCAGCCCCAGCATTTT.

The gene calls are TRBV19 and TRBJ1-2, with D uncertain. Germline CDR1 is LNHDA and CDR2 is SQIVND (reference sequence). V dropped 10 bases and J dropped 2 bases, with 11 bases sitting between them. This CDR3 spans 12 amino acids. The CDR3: CATSNRNYGYTF. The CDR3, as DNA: TGTGCCACTTCGAACAGAAACTATGGCTACACCTTC. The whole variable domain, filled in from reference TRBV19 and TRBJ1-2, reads DGGITQSPKYLFRKEGQNVTLSCEQNLNHDAMYWYRQDPGQGLRLIYYSQIVNDFQKGDIAEGYSVSREKKESFPLTVTSAQKNPTAFYLCATSNRNYGYTFGSGTRLTVV.

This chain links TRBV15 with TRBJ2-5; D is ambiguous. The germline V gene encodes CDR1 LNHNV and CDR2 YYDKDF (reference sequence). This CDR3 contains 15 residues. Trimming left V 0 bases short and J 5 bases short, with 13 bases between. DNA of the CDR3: TGTGCCACCAGCAGAGATCGTAAAGAAACCGAGACCCAGTACTTC. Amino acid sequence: CATSRDRKETETQYF.

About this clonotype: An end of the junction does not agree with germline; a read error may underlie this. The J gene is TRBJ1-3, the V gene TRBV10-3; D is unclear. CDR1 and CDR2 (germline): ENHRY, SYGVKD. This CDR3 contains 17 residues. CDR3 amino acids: CAISESRTEYSGNTIYF. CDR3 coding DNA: TGTGCTATCAGTGAGTCTAGGACTGAATACTCTGGAAACACCATATATTTT.

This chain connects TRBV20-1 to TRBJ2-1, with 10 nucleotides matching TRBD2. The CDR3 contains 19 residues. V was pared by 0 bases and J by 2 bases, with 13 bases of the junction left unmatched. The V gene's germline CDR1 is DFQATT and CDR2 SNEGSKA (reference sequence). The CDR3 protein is CSARDLASGGPQAYNEQFF. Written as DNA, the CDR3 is TGCAGTGCTAGAGATCTGGCTAGCGGGGGCCCTCAAGCCTACAATGAGCAGTTCTTC.

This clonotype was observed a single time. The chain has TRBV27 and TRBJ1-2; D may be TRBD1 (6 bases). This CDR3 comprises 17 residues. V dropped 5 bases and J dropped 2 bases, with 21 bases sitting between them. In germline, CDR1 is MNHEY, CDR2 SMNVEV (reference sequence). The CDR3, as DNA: TGTGCCAGCAGTCAAACCCCGACAGGTTCTGTAAACTATGGCTACACCTTC. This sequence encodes CASSQTPTGSVNYGYTF.

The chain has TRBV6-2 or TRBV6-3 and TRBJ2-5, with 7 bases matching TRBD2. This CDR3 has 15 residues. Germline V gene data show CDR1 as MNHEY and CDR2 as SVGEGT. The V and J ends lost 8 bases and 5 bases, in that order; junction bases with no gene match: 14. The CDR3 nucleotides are TGTGCCAGCGTTGAAGCGGGACTCCTCATGGAGACCCAGTACTTC. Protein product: CASVEAGLLMETQYF.

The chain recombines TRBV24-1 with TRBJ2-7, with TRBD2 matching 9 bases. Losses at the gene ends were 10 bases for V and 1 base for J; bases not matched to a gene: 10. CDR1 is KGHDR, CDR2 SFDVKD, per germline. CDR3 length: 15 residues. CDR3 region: CATGQSGGPSYEQYF. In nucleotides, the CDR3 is TGTGCCACTGGACAGAGCGGGGGGCCTTCCTACGAGCAGTACTTC.

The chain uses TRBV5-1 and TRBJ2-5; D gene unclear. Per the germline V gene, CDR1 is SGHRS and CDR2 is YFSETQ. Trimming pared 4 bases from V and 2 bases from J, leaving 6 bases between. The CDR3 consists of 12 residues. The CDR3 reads CASSVQQETQYF. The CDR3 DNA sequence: TGCGCCAGCAGCGTCCAACAAGAGACCCAGTACTTC.

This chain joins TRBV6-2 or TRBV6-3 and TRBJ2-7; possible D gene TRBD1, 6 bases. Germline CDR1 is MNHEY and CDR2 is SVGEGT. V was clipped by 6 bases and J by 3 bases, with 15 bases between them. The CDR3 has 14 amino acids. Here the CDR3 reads CASRRDTKHYEQYF. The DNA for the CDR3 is TGTGCCAGCAGAAGGGACACAAAACACTACGAGCAGTACTTC.

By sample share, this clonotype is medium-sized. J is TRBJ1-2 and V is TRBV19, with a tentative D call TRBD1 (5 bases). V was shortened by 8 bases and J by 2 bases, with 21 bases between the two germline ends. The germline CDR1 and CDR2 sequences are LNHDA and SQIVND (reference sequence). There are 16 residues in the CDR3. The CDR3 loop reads CASSTGGVAQNYGYTF. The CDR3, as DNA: TGTGCCAGTTCGACGGGAGGGGTGGCCCAGAACTATGGCTACACCTTC.

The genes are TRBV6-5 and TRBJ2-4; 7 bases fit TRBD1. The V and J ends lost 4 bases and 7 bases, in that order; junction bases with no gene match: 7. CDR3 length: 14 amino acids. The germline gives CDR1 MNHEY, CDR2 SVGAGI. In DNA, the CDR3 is TGTGCCAGCAGTTCCCGACAGGGTACGAACATTCAGTACTTC. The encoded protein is CASSSRQGTNIQYF.

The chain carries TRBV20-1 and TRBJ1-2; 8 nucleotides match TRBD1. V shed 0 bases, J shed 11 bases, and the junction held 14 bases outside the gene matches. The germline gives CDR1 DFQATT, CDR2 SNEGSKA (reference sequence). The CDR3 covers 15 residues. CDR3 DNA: TGCAGTGCTAGAGACAGACAGGGGCGGGGGCAGAGGTACACCTTC. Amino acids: CSARDRQGRGQRYTF.